What follows are 19 T cell receptor beta chains derived from one specimen sequenced in a study of blood T cells in healthy people across ages (dated by TCRdb to about 2015). Library preparation employed 5' RACE. The run used an Illumina HiSeq 2500. A second PCR of about 6 to 11 cycles was performed with a sample-barcoded 5' primer and a J-beta primer mix. Through fastp at Q25 and MiXCR, TCRdb rebuilt clones from the public reads, retaining in-frame beta chains. Entries that share a CDR3 protein sequence are merged under the most common genes and DNA. The sample table lists approximately 1,100,000 distinct CDR3 sequences, less than 50% of them with a count of one. Of the sample, approximately 17% is held by the ten largest clones. Sequenced: blood. These receptors all come from a woman aged 55-70 years in good health.

This clonotype was observed a few times. This chain uses TRBV29-1 with TRBJ2-7; 10 bases fit TRBD1. There are 15 residues in the CDR3. J was trimmed by 6 bases and V by 3 bases; bases with no gene match: 11. CDR1 is SQVTM, CDR2 ANQGSEA, per germline. As DNA, the CDR3 is TGCAGCGTTGAGGGCCCGGGACAGGGGTTCTTCGAGCAGTACTTC. Translated: CSVEGPGQGFFEQYF.

This chain uses TRBV20-1 with TRBJ2-1, with D unclear. The CDR3 spans 15 residues. CDR1 DFQATT and CDR2 SNEGSKA come from the germline V gene (reference sequence). The V end was cut by 5 bases, the J end by 0 bases, with 14 bases between. Here the CDR3 DNA reads TGCAGTGCTCAGACTGGGCGGATCTCCTACAATGAGCAGTTCTTC. Protein: CSAQTGRISYNEQFF.

This clonotype was seen more than once but under ten times. The J gene is TRBJ1-1, the V gene TRBV27; D remains ambiguous. Germline CDR1 reads MNHEY; CDR2 reads SMNVEV (reference sequence). CDR3 length: 14 residues. Trimming took off 3 bases at V and 0 bases at J, with 8 bases between the two ends. CDR3 amino acids: CASSFRLMNTEAFF. The CDR3 DNA follows: TGTGCCAGCAGTTTCAGACTGATGAACACTGAAGCTTTCTTT.

V usage is TRBV7-3 and J usage is TRBJ2-3; 7 positions match TRBD2. From germline, CDR1 is SGHTA and CDR2 FQGTGA. Unmatched junction bases numbered 14, after V lost 5 bases and J lost 6 bases. The CDR3 is made up of 16 amino acids. In DNA, the CDR3 is TGTGCCAGCAGCAGGGCCCTGGCGGGAGAGGCGGATACGCAGTATTTT. Its protein product is CASSRALAGEADTQYF.

This clonotype has just a few counts. The rearrangement uses TRBV4-2 and TRBJ2-5; D is unresolved. Germline CDR1 LGHNA, CDR2 YNFKEQ. This CDR3 contains 17 residues. V gave up 0 bases and J gave up 0 bases, with 14 bases separating them. The DNA for the CDR3 is TGTGCCAGCAGCCAAGATCACGCCTCCCAGTACCAAGAGACCCAGTACTTC. Amino acid sequence: CASSQDHASQYQETQYF.

The chain has TRBV3-1 and TRBJ2-1; 10 bases fit TRBD2. CDR1 and CDR2 from the germline V gene are LGHDT and YNNKEL (reference sequence). CDR3 length equals 16 residues. V was clipped by 1 base and J by 5 bases; unmatched bases: 5. The CDR3 DNA follows: TGTGCCAGCAGCCAAGGGAGCGGGAGGGCGGACAATGAGCAGTTCTTC. Residues: CASSQGSGRADNEQFF.

The chain employs TRBV7-9 and TRBJ2-1; 11 nucleotides match TRBD2. Germline CDR1 and CDR2: SEHNR and FQNEAQ (reference sequence). CDR3 length: 16 residues. V lost 4 bases to trimming and J lost 8 bases; unmatched junction nucleotides: 10. CDR3 loop: CASSYSLAGDVDEQFF. Here the CDR3 DNA reads TGTGCCAGCAGCTATTCACTAGCGGGAGACGTGGATGAGCAGTTCTTC.

With respect to this clonotype: Compared with germline, one end of the junction differs, possibly owing to a read error. This sequence joins TRBV10-3 and TRBJ2-3, with D hard to call. The CDR3 loop spans 15 amino acids. Germline CDR1 reads ENHRY; CDR2 reads SYGVKD. In DNA form, the CDR3 reads TGTACCATCAGTGAGTATGACCGAAGCACAGATACGCAGTATTTT. Translated, it gives CTISEYDRSTDTQYF.

The chain employs TRBV20-1 and TRBJ2-3; no reliable D call. Trimming took 5 bases from V and 6 from J, leaving 9 bases between them. Germline values: CDR1 DFQATT, CDR2 SNEGSKA (reference sequence). The CDR3 totals 11 residues. CDR3 DNA sequence: TGCAGTGCTGGCCGGGTCGATACGCAGTATTTT. This encodes CSAGRVDTQYF.

The chain couples TRBV20-1 to TRBJ2-3, with TRBD1 matching over 8 bases. The CDR3 totals 15 residues. V lost 6 bases, J lost 6 bases, and 14 bases stayed unmatched. The germline V gene encodes CDR1 DFQATT and CDR2 SNEGSKA (reference sequence). CDR3 sequence: CSATGQGSAHDTQYF. CDR3 nucleotide sequence: TGCAGTGCGACAGGACAGGGAAGTGCACATGATACGCAGTATTTT.

This clonotype occurred a few times. The chain has TRBV12-3 or TRBV12-4 and TRBJ1-2; D is possibly TRBD1 (5 bases). CDR3 size: 12 residues. Trimming stripped 10 bases from V and 2 bases from J, with 11 bases between. The CDR3 nucleotides read TGTGCCATCAAGGGGTCAAACTATGGCTACACCTTC. Its protein product is CAIKGSNYGYTF.

This clonotype was detected ten times or more. The chain recombines TRBV27 with TRBJ2-7; TRBD1 aligns across 9 bases. The CDR3 has 14 amino acids. After removal of 6 bases from V and 7 bases from J, the junction contained 10 bases not matched to a gene. CDR1 is MNHEY and CDR2 is SMNVEV in the germline V gene (reference sequence). CDR3: CASSPGTGRSEQYF. The CDR3 nucleotides read TGTGCCAGCAGCCCCGGGACAGGGAGGAGTGAGCAGTACTTC.

With respect to this clonotype: Given a much more abundant clone one base away, this may be a read error. The CDR3 DNA reads as TGTGCCAGCAGGTTAGGGGACTACGAGCAGTACTTC. Translated: CASRLGDYEQYF. The V and J genes are TRBV25-1 and TRBJ2-7; D is perhaps TRBD1 (5 bases). The CDR3 loop spans 12 amino acids. Trimming left V 6 bases short and J 3 bases short, with 9 bases between. In germline, CDR1 is MGHDK, CDR2 SYGVNS.

V is TRBV10-3 and J is TRBJ2-3; D not resolved. The germline CDR1 and CDR2 sequences are ENHRY and SYGVKD. The CDR3 contains 13 residues. V was trimmed by 3 bases and J by 6 bases, leaving 10 bases between them. The CDR3: CAISEGATDTQYF. The CDR3, as DNA: TGTGCCATCAGTGAAGGCGCGACGGATACGCAGTATTTT.

The CDR3 sequence is CSAGGVVVNEQFF. CDR3 bases: TGCAGCGCCGGGGGGGTTGTGGTCAATGAGCAGTTCTTC. The chain couples TRBV29-1 to TRBJ2-1; TRBD2 matches 8 bases. The CDR3 is 13 amino acids. Trimming cost V 7 bases and J 6 bases; bases outside gene matches: 8. Germline V gene sequence: CDR1 SQVTM, CDR2 ANQGSEA.

The V call is TRBV20-1, the J call TRBJ2-1; tentatively, D is TRBD1 (5 bases). The CDR3 is made up of 15 amino acids. Germline V CDR1 and CDR2: DFQATT, SNEGSKA (reference sequence). V gave up 3 bases and J gave up 4 bases, with 16 bases separating them. CDR3 sequence reads: CSASMGLGLYNEQFF. The CDR3 coding sequence is TGCAGTGCTAGCATGGGGCTGGGGCTTTACAATGAGCAGTTCTTC.

The chain is built from TRBV5-1 and TRBJ2-1; D remains unclear. The CDR3 has 14 amino acids. Germline CDR1 reads SGHRS; CDR2 reads YFSETQ. V was cut by 6 bases and J by 6 bases, with 16 bases left in between. The CDR3 DNA sequence: TGCGCCAGCACGGCGTATTTGGAAAGCAATGAGCAGTTCTTC. Translating it yields CASTAYLESNEQFF.

This chain links TRBV12-3 or TRBV12-4 with TRBJ1-4; D is ambiguous. The CDR3 sequence is 15 residues long. Trimming removed 6 bases at V and 3 bases at J, with 14 bases between. For the CDR3, the DNA is TGTGCCAGCAGCTTTGGACCTACCCCTAATGAAAAACTGTTTTTT. Translating it yields CASSFGPTPNEKLFF.

This chain connects TRBV4-1 to TRBJ2-3; 9 bases line up with TRBD2. The V segment lost 0 bases and the J segment 11 bases; nucleotides outside the gene matches: 9. This CDR3 region has 15 residues. The V gene's germline CDR1 is MGHRA and CDR2 YSYEKL. CDR3 bases: TGCGCCAGCAGCCAAGATAGCGGGAGTTTCGATGAGCAGTATTTT. It yields the protein CASSQDSGSFDEQYF.